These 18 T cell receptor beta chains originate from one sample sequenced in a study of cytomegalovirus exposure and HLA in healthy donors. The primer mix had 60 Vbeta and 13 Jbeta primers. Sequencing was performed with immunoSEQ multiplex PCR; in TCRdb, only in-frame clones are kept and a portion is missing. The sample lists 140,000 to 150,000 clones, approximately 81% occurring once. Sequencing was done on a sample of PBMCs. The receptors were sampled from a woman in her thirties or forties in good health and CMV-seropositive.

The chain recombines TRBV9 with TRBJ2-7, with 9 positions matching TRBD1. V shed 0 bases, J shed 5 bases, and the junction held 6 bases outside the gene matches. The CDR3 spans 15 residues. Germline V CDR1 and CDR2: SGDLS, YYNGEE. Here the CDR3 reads CASSVGLTGGNEQYF. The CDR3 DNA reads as TGTGCCAGCAGCGTAGGGTTAACAGGGGGCAACGAGCAGTACTTC.

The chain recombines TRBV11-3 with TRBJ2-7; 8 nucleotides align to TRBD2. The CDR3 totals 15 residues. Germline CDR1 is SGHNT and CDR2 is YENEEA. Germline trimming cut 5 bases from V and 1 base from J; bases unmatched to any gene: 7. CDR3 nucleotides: TGTGCCAGCAGCCTCGGGGGGGCCACGTCCTACGAGCAGTACTTC. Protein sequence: CASSLGGATSYEQYF.

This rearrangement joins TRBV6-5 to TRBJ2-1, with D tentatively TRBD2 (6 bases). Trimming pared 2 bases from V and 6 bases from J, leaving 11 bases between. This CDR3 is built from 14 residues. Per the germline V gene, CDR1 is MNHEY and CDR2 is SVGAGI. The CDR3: CASSYLPSANEQFF. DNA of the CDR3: TGTGCCAGCAGTTACCTCCCTAGCGCCAATGAGCAGTTCTTC.

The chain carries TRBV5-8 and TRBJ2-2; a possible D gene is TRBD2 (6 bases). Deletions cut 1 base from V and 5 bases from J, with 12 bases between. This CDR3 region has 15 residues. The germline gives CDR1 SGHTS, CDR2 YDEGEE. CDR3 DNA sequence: TGTGCCAGCAGCTTGATTGGCGCGGGGACCGGGGAGCTGTTTTTT. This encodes CASSLIGAGTGELFF.

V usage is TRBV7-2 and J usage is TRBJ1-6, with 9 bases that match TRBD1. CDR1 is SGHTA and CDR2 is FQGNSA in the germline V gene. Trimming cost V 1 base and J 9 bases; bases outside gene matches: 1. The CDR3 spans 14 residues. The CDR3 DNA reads TGTGCCAGCAGCTTAGGACAGGGGGGTTCACCCCTCCACTTT. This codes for CASSLGQGGSPLHF. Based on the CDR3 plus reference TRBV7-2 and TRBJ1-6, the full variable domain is GAGVSQSPSNKVTEKGKDVELRCDPISGHTALYWYRQSLGQGLEFLIYFQGNSAPDKSGLPSDRFSAERTGGSVSTLTIQRTQQEDSAVYLCASSLGQGGSPLHFGNGTRLTVT.

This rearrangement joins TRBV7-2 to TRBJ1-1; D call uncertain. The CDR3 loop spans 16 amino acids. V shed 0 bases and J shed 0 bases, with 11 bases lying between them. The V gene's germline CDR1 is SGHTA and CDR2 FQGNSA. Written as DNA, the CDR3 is TGTGCCAGCAGCTTAGCGGAGAGCCCTATGAACACTGAAGCTTTCTTT. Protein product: CASSLAESPMNTEAFF.

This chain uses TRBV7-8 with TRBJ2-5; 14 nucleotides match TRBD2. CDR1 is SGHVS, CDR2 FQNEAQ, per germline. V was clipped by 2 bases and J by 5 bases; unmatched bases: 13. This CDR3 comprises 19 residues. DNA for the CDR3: TGTGCCAGCAGCTTAAGCCTCGGACTAGCGGGAGGCTTAGGGGAGACCCAGTACTTC. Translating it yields CASSLSLGLAGGLGETQYF.

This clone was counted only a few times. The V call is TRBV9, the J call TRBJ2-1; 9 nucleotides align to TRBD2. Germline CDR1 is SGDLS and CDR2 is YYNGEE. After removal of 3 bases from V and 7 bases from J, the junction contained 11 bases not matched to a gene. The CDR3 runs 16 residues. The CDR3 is CASSAPFAGGPNEQFF. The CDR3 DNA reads TGTGCCAGCAGCGCGCCCTTTGCGGGGGGGCCGAATGAGCAGTTCTTC.

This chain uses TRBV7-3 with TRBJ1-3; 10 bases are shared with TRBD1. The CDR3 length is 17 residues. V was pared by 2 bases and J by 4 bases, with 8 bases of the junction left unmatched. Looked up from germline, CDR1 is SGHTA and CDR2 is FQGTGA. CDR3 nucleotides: TGTGCCAGCAGCTTAGGGGACAGGGGTGACATAGGAAACACCATATATTTT. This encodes CASSLGDRGDIGNTIYF.

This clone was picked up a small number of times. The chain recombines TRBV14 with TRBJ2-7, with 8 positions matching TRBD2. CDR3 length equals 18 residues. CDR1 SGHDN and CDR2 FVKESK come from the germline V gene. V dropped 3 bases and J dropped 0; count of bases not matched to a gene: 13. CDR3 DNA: TGTGCCAGCAGCCAGGCACCCACCCCGGGACTAGGCTCCTACGAGCAGTACTTC. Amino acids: CASSQAPTPGLGSYEQYF.

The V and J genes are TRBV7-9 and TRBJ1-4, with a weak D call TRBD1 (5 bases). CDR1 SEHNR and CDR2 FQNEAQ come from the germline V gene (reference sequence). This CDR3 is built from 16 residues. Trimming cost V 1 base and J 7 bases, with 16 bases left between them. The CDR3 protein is CASSLGTLSESEKLFF. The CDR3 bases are TGTGCCAGCAGCTTAGGGACACTCAGCGAGAGTGAAAAACTGTTTTTT.

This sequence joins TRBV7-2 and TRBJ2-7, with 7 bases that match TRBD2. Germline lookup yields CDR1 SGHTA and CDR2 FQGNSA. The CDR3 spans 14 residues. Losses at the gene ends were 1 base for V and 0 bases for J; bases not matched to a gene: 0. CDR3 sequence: CASSLVAGSYEQYF. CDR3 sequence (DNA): TGTGCCAGCAGCTTAGTAGCGGGCTCCTACGAGCAGTACTTC.

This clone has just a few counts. This CDR3 is CASSGTGNTDTQYF. The CDR3 bases are TGTGCCAGCAGTGGGACAGGGAATACAGATACGCAGTATTTT. The chain carries TRBV28 and TRBJ2-3; 9 bases agree with TRBD1. Trimming at V came to 5 bases and at J to 3 bases, leaving 3 bases not matched to a gene. Per germline, CDR1 MDHEN and CDR2 SYDVKM. The CDR3 consists of 14 residues.

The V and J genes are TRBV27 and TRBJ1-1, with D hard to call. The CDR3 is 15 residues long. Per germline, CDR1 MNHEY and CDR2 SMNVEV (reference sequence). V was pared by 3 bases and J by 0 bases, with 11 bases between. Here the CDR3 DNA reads TGTGCCAGCAGTTTGGGCAGCCTCATGAACACTGAAGCTTTCTTT. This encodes CASSLGSLMNTEAFF.

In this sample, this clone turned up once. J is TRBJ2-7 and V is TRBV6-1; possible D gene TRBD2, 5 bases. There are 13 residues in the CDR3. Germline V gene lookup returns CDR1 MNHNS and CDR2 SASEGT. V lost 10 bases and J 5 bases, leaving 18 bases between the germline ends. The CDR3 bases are TGTGCCACCCTCCGGTGGGAGATCGACGAGCAGTACTTC. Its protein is CATLRWEIDEQYF.

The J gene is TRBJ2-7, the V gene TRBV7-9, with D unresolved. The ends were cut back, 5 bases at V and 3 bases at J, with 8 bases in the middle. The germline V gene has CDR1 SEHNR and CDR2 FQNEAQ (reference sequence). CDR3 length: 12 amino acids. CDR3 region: CASSQRSYEQYF. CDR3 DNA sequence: TGTGCCAGCAGCCAGAGGAGCTACGAGCAGTACTTC.

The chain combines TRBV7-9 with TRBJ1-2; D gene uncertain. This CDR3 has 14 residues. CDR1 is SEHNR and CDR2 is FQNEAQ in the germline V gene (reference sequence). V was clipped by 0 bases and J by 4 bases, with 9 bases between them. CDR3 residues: CASSLAFSFYGYTF. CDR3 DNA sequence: TGTGCCAGCAGCTTAGCCTTCTCCTTCTATGGCTACACCTTC.

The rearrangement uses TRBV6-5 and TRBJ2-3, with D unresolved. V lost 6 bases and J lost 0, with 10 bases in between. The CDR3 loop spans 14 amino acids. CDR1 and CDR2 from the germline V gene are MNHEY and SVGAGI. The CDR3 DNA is TGTGCCAGCAGACTGACTGCTAGCACAGATACGCAGTATTTT. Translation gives CASRLTASTDTQYF.